Listed here is a single TCR beta chain. The antigen remains unidentified. This entry is derived from a study of blood T cells in healthy people across ages. Combining a sample-barcoded 5' primer with a J-beta primer mix, a second PCR ran for roughly 6 to 12 cycles. All samples yielded 3 million or more CDR3-containing paired-end reads. One entry per CDR3 protein results from TCRdb running MiXCR on the 5' RACE reads. The sample contains under 2,000,000 distinct CDR3 sequences, around half of which appear only once. General study results and limits: A greater number of naive CD4+ cells and higher diversity distinguished long-lived donors from aged donors.

The sequenced sample consisted of blood. The source of this sequence is a woman aged 40 to 50 in good health.

CDR3 amino acids: CASSRRDSEETQFF. In DNA, the CDR3 is TGTGCCAGCAGCCGCCGGGACAGCGAAGAGACCCAGTTCTTC. The V gene is TRBV28, the J gene TRBJ2-5; 7 bases fit TRBD1. The J call may be in error: the DNA end matches TRBJ2-1 better. CDR3 length: 14 amino acids. In germline, CDR1 is MDHEN, CDR2 SYDVKM.